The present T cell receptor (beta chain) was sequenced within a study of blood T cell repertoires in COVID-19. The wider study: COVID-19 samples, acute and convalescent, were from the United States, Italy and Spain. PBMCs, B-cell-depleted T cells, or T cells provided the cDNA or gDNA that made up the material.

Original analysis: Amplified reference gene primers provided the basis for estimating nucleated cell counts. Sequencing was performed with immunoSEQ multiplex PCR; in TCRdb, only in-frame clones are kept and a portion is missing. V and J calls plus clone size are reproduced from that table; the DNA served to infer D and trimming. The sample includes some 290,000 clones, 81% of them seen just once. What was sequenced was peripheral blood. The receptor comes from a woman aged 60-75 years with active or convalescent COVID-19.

CDR3 nucleotide sequence: TGCGCCAGCAGCAAGGGGATCTCCTACAATGAGCAGTTCTTC. Encoded protein: CASSKGISYNEQFF. V usage is TRBV10-1 and J usage is TRBJ2-1, with a weak D call TRBD1 (5 bases). The CDR3 has 14 amino acids. Trimming took 6 bases from V and 0 from J, leaving 9 bases between them. The germline V gene encodes CDR1 WNHNN and CDR2 SYGVQD (reference sequence).